This TCR beta chain was captured by sequencing in a study of T cells in Graves' hyperthyroidism and ophthalmopathy. Template material for amplifying TCR beta CDR3 regions consisted of RNA transcripts. First-round RT-PCR targeting the TCR CDR3 was performed with the HTBI primer set. TCRdb reprocessed the multiplex PCR reads with MiXCR, giving one entry per CDR3 protein. The sample holds about 59,000 distinct CDR3 sequences, approximately 53% seen once. The V and J ends lost 4 bases and 9 bases, in that order; junction bases with no gene match: 3. CDR3 length: 12 amino acids. The germline V gene has CDR1 ENHRY and CDR2 SYGVKD. Among ophthalmopathy patients, the Clinical Activity Score reached at least 3, the NOSPECS grade reached at least 4, and duration remained under 3 months. PBMCs were collected from an approximately 10 ml volume of fresh peripheral blood.

The chain uses TRBV10-3 and TRBJ2-1, with 7 nucleotides matching TRBD1. This clonotype was obtained from a woman aged 55 to 70 with Graves' ophthalmopathy. The sequencing sample was made of blood. The CDR3 spells CAISATGAEQFF. The CDR3 DNA is TGTGCCATCAGTGCAACAGGGGCTGAGCAGTTCTTC.